The 12 T cell receptor beta chains below all came from one sample that was sequenced in a study of Ad26.COV2.S vaccination and SARS-CoV-2 variants. Treatment indicated: about 20 received Ad26.COV2.S at low or high dose, single or two shots; several received placebo; per-sample allocation not given. Day 63 after the first injection of vaccine or placebo was the sampling time. The assay was immunoSEQ multiplex PCR, and TCRdb's table has in-frame clones only and misses some. The table has about 420,000 clones, around 89% seen once. Sequenced material: peripheral blood, taken in a trial of Ad26.COV2.S vaccine versus placebo. The origin of the receptors is a person aged 18-60 years who received the Ad26.COV2.S COVID-19 vaccine or a placebo.

J is TRBJ2-6 and V is TRBV30; perhaps D is TRBD1 or TRBD2 (5 bases each). Trimming removed 3 bases at V and 4 bases at J, with 13 bases between. Germline V CDR1 and CDR2: GTSNPN, SVGIG (reference sequence). There are 15 residues in the CDR3. CDR3 DNA sequence: TGTGCCTGGAGCCCCGGGACCGCCGGGGCCAACGTCCTGACTTTC. Translating it yields CAWSPGTAGANVLTF.

The V and J genes are TRBV6-5 and TRBJ1-4, with D uncertain. This CDR3 contains 14 residues. V lost 7 bases and J 3 bases, leaving 12 bases between the germline ends. The V gene's germline CDR1 is MNHEY and CDR2 SVGAGI. CDR3 residues: CASTRGFPNEKLFF. In DNA form, the CDR3 reads TGTGCCAGCACCCGCGGCTTTCCTAATGAAAAACTGTTTTTT.

V gene TRBV4-3 combines with J gene TRBJ2-2; D unclear. CDR3 length: 14 residues. The V gene lost 3 bases and the J gene lost 1 base, with 6 bases spanning the gap. The germline V gene encodes CDR1 LGHNA and CDR2 YSLEER. The CDR3 bases are TGCGCCAGCAGCCACGTCAAGAACACCGGGGAGCTGTTTTTT. It specifies CASSHVKNTGELFF.

The V gene is TRBV28, the J gene TRBJ1-6; perhaps TRBD1 as D (5 bases). CDR3 length: 14 amino acids. Germline loops: CDR1 MDHEN, CDR2 SYDVKM. The V gene lost 7 bases and the J gene lost 10 bases, with 17 bases spanning the gap. CDR3 region: CASIHPGRLSPLHF. In DNA, the CDR3 is TGTGCCAGCATCCATCCGGGACGCCTATCACCCCTCCACTTT.

This chain uses TRBV12-3 or TRBV12-4 with TRBJ2-2; D not certain. This CDR3 spans 12 amino acids. V was pared by 4 bases and J by 4 bases, with 4 bases between. DNA of the CDR3: TGTGCCAGCAGTTCACTCACCGGGGAGCTGTTTTTT. Translating it yields CASSSLTGELFF.

The chain joins TRBV7-6 to TRBJ2-5; the D gene is possibly TRBD2 (6 bases). CDR3 length: 13 residues. CDR1 and CDR2 from the germline V gene are SGHVS and FNYEAQ. With 5 bases removed from V and 5 bases from J, the gap between germline ends came to 12 bases. In DNA form, the CDR3 reads TGTGCCAGCAGCCAATGGGGGAGGGAGACCCAGTACTTC. Its translation is CASSQWGRETQYF. Complete variable domain (other parts from reference TRBV7-6 and TRBJ2-5): GAGVSQSPRYKVTKRGQDVALRCDPISGHVSLYWYRQALGQGPEFLTYFNYEAQQDKSGLPNDRFSAERPEGSISTLTIQRTEQRDSAMYRCASSQWGRETQYFGPGTRLLVL.

This clone was observed a handful of times. V and J are TRBV2 and TRBJ1-6; weak D call: TRBD1 (5 bases). CDR1 and CDR2 from the germline V gene are SNHLY and FYNNEI. The CDR3 covers 15 residues. Trimming left V 4 bases short and J 7 bases short, with 14 bases between. The CDR3 loop is CASSVRQPRNSPLHF. In nucleotides, the CDR3 is TGTGCCAGCAGTGTGCGACAGCCGAGGAATTCACCCCTCCACTTT.

The chain couples TRBV5-1 to TRBJ2-5; 10 bases line up with TRBD2. V lost 1 base and J lost 2; bases outside the gene matches: 2. The germline CDR1 and CDR2 sequences are SGHRS and YFSETQ. This CDR3 contains 15 residues. CDR3 sequence reads: CASSLLAGGQETQYF. In nucleotides, the CDR3 is TGCGCCAGCAGCTTGTTAGCGGGGGGTCAAGAGACCCAGTACTTC.

This sequence joins TRBV28 and TRBJ1-5; D call uncertain. The V end lost 3 bases, the J end lost 0 bases, and 6 bases lay between the germline ends. This CDR3 spans 14 amino acids. Germline assignment: CDR1 MDHEN and CDR2 SYDVKM. CDR3 sequence: CASSLGRSNQPQHF. CDR3 nucleotide sequence: TGTGCCAGCAGTTTGGGCCGTAGCAATCAGCCCCAGCATTTT.

This chain uses TRBV11-2 with TRBJ2-5; 7 bases are shared with TRBD2. CDR3 length: 15 residues. Germline V gene lookup returns CDR1 SGHAT and CDR2 FQNNGV. V dropped 1 base and J dropped 4; count of bases not matched to a gene: 6. Here the CDR3 DNA reads TGTGCCAGCAGCTTAGCATCGGGACTACTAGAGACCCAGTACTTC. Translating gives CASSLASGLLETQYF.

V gene TRBV7-3 combines with J gene TRBJ2-3, with 7 bases lining up with TRBD2. The germline gives CDR1 SGHTA, CDR2 FQGTGA. V was clipped by 2 bases and J by 2 bases; unmatched bases: 7. The CDR3 has 16 residues. The CDR3 sequence: CASSLVGGTPTDTQYF. CDR3 sequence (DNA): TGTGCCAGCAGCTTAGTCGGGGGGACCCCCACAGATACGCAGTATTTT.

The V gene is TRBV6-4, the J gene TRBJ2-1; 11 nucleotides agree with TRBD2. This CDR3 is built from 17 residues. V was pared by 6 bases and J by 0 bases, with 7 bases of the junction left unmatched. The V gene's germline CDR1 is MRHNA and CDR2 SNTAGT. The CDR3 here is CASSVLAGESSYNEQFF. The CDR3 nucleotides read TGTGCCAGCAGCGTACTAGCGGGGGAGAGCTCCTACAATGAGCAGTTCTTC.